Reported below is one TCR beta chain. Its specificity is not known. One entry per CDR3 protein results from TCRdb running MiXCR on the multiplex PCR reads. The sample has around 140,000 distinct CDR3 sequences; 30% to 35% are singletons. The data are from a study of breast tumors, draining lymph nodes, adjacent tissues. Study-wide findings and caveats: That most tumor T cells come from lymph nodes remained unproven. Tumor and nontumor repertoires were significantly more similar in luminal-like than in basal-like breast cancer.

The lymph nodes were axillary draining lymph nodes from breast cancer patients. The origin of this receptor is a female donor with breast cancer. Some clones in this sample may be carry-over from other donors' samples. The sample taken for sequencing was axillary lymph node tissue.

The CDR3 sequence is CASSPQRNQGFAEAFF. The DNA for the CDR3 is TGCGCCAGCAGCCCCCAAAGGAACCAGGGGTTCGCTGAAGCTTTCTTT. The chain has TRBV4-1 and TRBJ1-1, with D tentatively TRBD1 (6 bases). Germline values: CDR1 MGHRA, CDR2 YSYEKL. The CDR3 runs 16 residues. V was shortened by 4 bases and J by 6 bases, with 21 bases between the two germline ends.